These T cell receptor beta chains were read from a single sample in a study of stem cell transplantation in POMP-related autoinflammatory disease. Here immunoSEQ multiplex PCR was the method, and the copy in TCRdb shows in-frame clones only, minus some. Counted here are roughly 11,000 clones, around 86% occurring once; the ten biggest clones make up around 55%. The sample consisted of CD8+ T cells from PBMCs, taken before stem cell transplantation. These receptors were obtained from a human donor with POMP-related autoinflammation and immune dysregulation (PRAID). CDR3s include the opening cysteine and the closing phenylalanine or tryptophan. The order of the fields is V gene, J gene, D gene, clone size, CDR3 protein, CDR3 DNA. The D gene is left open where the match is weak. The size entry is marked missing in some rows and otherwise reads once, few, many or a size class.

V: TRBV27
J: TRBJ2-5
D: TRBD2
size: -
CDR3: CASRSGKETQYF
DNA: TGTGCCAGCAGGAGCGGGAAGGAGACCCAGTACTTC

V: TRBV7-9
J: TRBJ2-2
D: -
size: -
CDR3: CASSFVGGNTGELFF
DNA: TGTGCCAGCAGCTTCGTGGGGGGGAACACCGGGGAGCTGTTTTTT

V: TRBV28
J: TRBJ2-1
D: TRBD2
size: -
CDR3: CASSLSPLTSGSRVFNEQFF
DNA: TGTGCCAGCAGTTTATCCCCCTTGACTAGCGGGAGTAGGGTATTTAATGAGCAGTTCTTC

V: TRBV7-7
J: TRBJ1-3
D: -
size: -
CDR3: CASSLSRGADTIYF
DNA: TGTGCTAGCAGCTTAAGTCGGGGGGCGGACACCATATATTTT

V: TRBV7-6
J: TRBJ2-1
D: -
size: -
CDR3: CASSSWPTNEQFF
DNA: TGTGCCAGCAGCTCGTGGCCGACTAATGAGCAGTTCTTC

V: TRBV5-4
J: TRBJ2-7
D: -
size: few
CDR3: CASSSSYEQYF
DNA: TGTGCCAGCAGTTCCTCCTACGAGCAGTACTTC

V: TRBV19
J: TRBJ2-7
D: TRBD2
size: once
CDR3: CASSAGTSGYEQYF
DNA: TGTGCCAGTAGTGCTGGGACTAGCGGTTACGAGCAGTACTTC

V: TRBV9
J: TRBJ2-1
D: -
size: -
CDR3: CASSVGGLDEQFF
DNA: TGTGCCAGCAGCGTAGGGGGTCTGGATGAGCAGTTCTTC

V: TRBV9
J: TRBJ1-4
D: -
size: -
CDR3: CASSVGLDEGEKLFF
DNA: TGTGCCAGCAGCGTAGGTTTGGACGAGGGCGAAAAACTGTTTTTT

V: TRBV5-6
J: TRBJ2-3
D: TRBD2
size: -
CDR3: CASSGTSGRTDTQYF
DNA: TGTGCCAGCAGCGGGACTAGCGGTCGCACAGATACGCAGTATTTT

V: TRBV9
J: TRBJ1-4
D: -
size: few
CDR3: CASSARGGNEKLFF
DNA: TGTGCCAGCAGCGCCCGGGGGGGAAACGAAAAACTGTTTTTT

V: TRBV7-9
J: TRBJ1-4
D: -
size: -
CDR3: CASSLATAPGGEKLFF
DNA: TGTGCCAGCAGCTTAGCGACGGCACCCGGGGGAGAAAAACTGTTTTTT

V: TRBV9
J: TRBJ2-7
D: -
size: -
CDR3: CASSEGGASYEQYF
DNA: TGTGCCAGCAGCGAGGGGGGGGCCTCCTACGAGCAGTACTTC

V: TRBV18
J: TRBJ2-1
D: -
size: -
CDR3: CASPKVPNYGGSRSYNEQFF
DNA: TGTGCCAGCCCCAAAGTCCCTAATTATGGGGGGTCGAGGAGTTACAATGAGCAGTTCTTC

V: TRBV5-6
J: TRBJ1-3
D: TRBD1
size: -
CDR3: CASSLWGQGASGNTIYF
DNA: TGTGCCAGCAGCTTGTGGGGACAGGGGGCCTCTGGAAACACCATATATTTT

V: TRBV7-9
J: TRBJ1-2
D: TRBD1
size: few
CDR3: CASSHGTGGGYTF
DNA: TGTGCCAGCAGCCACGGGACAGGCGGCGGCTACACCTTC

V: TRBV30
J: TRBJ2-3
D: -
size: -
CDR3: CAWSRRQFSTDTQYF
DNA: TGTGCCTGGAGTCGGCGACAGTTTAGCACAGATACGCAGTATTTT

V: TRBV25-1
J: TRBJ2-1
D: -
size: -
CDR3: CASSQREQFF
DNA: TGTGCCAGCAGTCAGCGGGAGCAGTTCTTC

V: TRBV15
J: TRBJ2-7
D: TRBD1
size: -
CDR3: CATSNRDRGGKQYF
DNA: TGTGCCACCAGCAACCGGGACAGGGGGGGGAAGCAGTACTTC

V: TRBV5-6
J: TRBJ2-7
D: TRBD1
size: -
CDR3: CASSSGQESSYEQYF
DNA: TGTGCCAGCAGCTCGGGACAGGAGAGCTCCTACGAGCAGTACTTC

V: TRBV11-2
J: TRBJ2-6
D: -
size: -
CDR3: CASSLVSKQQSRANVLTF
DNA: TGTGCCAGCAGCTTAGTTTCCAAGCAACAAAGTCGGGCCAACGTCCTGACTTTC

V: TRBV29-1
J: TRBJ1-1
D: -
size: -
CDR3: CSVEGQDPSAFF
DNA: TGCAGCGTTGAAGGGCAGGACCCCTCAGCTTTCTTT

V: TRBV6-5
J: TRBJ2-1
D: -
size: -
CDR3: CASSAGGSYNEQFF
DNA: TGTGCCAGCAGCGCCGGTGGTTCCTACAATGAGCAGTTCTTC